This is a list of T cell receptor beta chains from one sample in a study of shared T cell receptors in the human thymus. Assay used: immunoSEQ multiplex PCR; TCRdb lists only in-frame clones, some missing. The table includes about 400,000 clones, around 95% detected once. The source material was thymocytes. Every receptor here comes from a human donor. Both conserved end residues are part of each CDR3. A D gene is named only where the DNA matches it firmly. Only some rows state a clone size, as once, few, many or a class for expanded clones.

d_call clone_size j_call v_call cdr3_aa cdr3_nt
TRBD2 - TRBJ2-1 TRBV23-1 CASSPATSGSYNEQFF TGCGCCAGCAGTCCCGCGACTAGCGGATCCTACAATGAGCAGTTCTTC
TRBD2 - TRBJ2-1 TRBV4-1 CASSQERPEGTSGMGQFF TGCGCCAGCAGCCAAGAACGGCCAGAGGGGACTAGCGGGATGGGGCAGTTCTTC
- - TRBJ2-1 TRBV11-3 CASSAGTWGPNEQFF TGTGCCAGCAGCGCAGGGACGTGGGGGCCAAATGAGCAGTTCTTC
TRBD2 - TRBJ2-7 TRBV29-1 CSVSGTAGTTVRWQYF TGCAGCGTTTCCGGGACGGCCGGGACTACCGTACGTTGGCAGTACTTC
- - TRBJ2-3 TRBV18 CASSPLTGFSTDTQYF TGTGCCAGCTCACCACTTACAGGGTTCAGCACAGATACGCAGTATTTT
TRBD1 - TRBJ2-2 TRBV11-2 CASSLRQGNPLNTGELFF TGTGCCAGCAGCCTACGACAGGGAAATCCCTTAAACACCGGGGAGCTGTTTTTT
- - TRBJ2-1 TRBV10-1 CASRENRDRADLRDYNEQFF TGCGCCAGCAGGGAGAACAGGGATCGCGCGGACTTGCGGGACTACAATGAGCAGTTCTTC
TRBD1 - TRBJ2-2 TRBV6-1 CASSEDPDRVDTGELFF TGTGCCAGCAGTGAAGACCCGGACAGGGTAGACACCGGGGAGCTGTTTTTT
- - TRBJ1-2 TRBV29-1 CSVEDIGMGYTF TGCAGCGTTGAAGATATAGGGATGGGCTACACCTTC
- few TRBJ1-5 TRBV21-1 CASSQTGGRQPQHF TGTGCCAGCAGCCAGACAGGGGGCCGGCAGCCCCAGCATTTT
- - TRBJ1-1 TRBV10-3 CAIRNLGQTEAFF TGTGCCATCAGGAATTTAGGGCAAACTGAAGCTTTCTTT
TRBD1 - TRBJ1-5 TRBV11-2 CASSLGTGGQPQHF TGTGCCAGCAGCTTAGGTACAGGGGGCCAGCCCCAGCATTTT
TRBD1 - TRBJ2-7 TRBV28 CASRPRDRGPYHSYEQYF TGTGCCAGCAGACCCCGGGACAGGGGGCCTTATCACTCCTACGAGCAGTACTTC
TRBD1 - TRBJ2-1 TRBV28 CASTQGVSYNEQFF TGTGCCAGTACGCAGGGGGTCTCCTACAATGAGCAGTTCTTC
TRBD1 - TRBJ1-2 TRBV10-1 CAIPPITGASRNGYTF TGCGCCATCCCACCCATCACAGGGGCCAGTCGCAATGGCTACACCTTC
TRBD1 - TRBJ2-1 TRBV4-3 CASSQEGTGAYNEQFF TGCGCCAGCAGCCAAGAAGGGACAGGTGCCTACAATGAGCAGTTCTTC
- - TRBJ2-1 TRBV5-3 CARSLSAGISYNEQFF TGTGCCAGAAGCTTGTCAGCGGGTATCTCCTACAATGAGCAGTTCTTC
TRBD2 - TRBJ2-2 TRBV27 CATRRGLETTGELFF TGTGCCACCCGCAGGGGACTAGAAACCACCGGGGAGCTGTTTTTT
- - TRBJ1-1 TRBV6-5 CASGYSTYTEAFF TGTGCCAGCGGTTACTCAACTTACACTGAAGCTTTCTTT
- - TRBJ2-7 TRBV5-5 CASSLGDNAYEQYF TGTGCCAGCAGCTTGGGGGACAATGCCTACGAGCAGTACTTC
TRBD1 - TRBJ1-3 TRBV28 CASRHRGNLENTIYF TGTGCCAGCAGACACAGGGGTAATCTGGAAAACACCATATATTTT
TRBD1 - TRBJ1-1 TRBV5-6 CASSWDRASEAFF TGTGCCAGCAGCTGGGACAGGGCTTCTGAAGCTTTCTTT
TRBD2 once TRBJ2-3 TRBV7-2 CASSSSGRRDTQYF TGTGCCAGCAGCTCAAGCGGGAGGCGGGATACGCAGTATTTT
- - TRBJ2-2 TRBV25-1 CASSDSGAQPTGELFF TGTGCCAGCAGTGATTCAGGGGCCCAACCGACCGGGGAGCTGTTTTTT
- - TRBJ2-6 TRBV13 CASSWSGSGANVLTF TGTGCCAGCAGCTGGTCAGGTTCCGGGGCCAACGTCCTGACTTTC
- once TRBJ2-4 TRBV6-1 CASSELEIAKNIQYF TGTGCCAGCAGTGAACTAGAGATAGCCAAAAACATTCAGTACTTC
TRBD1 - TRBJ1-6 TRBV7-2 CASSLRQGGIAGPLHF TGTGCCAGCAGCCTCCGACAGGGAGGGATAGCAGGACCCCTCCACTTT
- - TRBJ2-7 TRBV30 CALAAAAPYEQYF TGTGCCCTCGCGGCAGCGGCACCCTACGAGCAGTACTTC
TRBD2 - TRBJ2-4 TRBV2 CASSATRGTSGRAAKNIQYF TGTGCCAGCAGCGCCACTCGTGGGACTAGCGGGAGAGCAGCCAAAAACATTCAGTACTTC
- - TRBJ1-1 TRBV25-1 CASKGRNTEAFF TGTGCCAGCAAGGGCAGGAACACTGAAGCTTTCTTT
- - TRBJ1-4 TRBV4-3 CASSSEPRLNEKLFF TGCGCCAGCAGCTCTGAACCGCGCCTTAATGAAAAACTGTTTTTT
- - TRBJ1-1 TRBV7-9 CASSLSEAGNTEAFF TGTGCCAGCAGCTTAAGTGAAGCAGGGAACACTGAAGCTTTCTTT
- few TRBJ1-1 TRBV6-4 CASSAGMNTEAFF TGTGCCAGCAGTGCTGGGATGAACACTGAAGCTTTCTTT
TRBD1 - TRBJ1-5 TRBV6-1 CASSDSNRGHGQPQHF TGTGCCAGCAGTGATTCTAACAGGGGGCATGGTCAGCCCCAGCATTTT
- - TRBJ2-7 TRBV21-1 CASSKNLRDRALYEQYF TGTGCCAGCAGCAAAAACCTCCGGGACAGGGCGCTCTACGAGCAGTACTTC
- - TRBJ2-2 TRBV25-1 CASSELLGLGTGELFF TGTGCCAGCAGTGAATTGCTGGGCTTGGGCACCGGGGAGCTGTTTTTT
TRBD2 - TRBJ2-1 TRBV7-3 CASSLSGSPYNEQFF TGTGCCAGCAGCTTAAGCGGGAGTCCCTACAATGAGCAGTTCTTC
TRBD1 - TRBJ1-2 TRBV11-2 CASSSDRGHGYTF TGTGCCAGCAGCTCTGACAGGGGGCATGGCTACACCTTC
- - TRBJ2-5 TRBV4-1 CASSPRRAKETQYF TGCGCCAGCAGCCCGCGGAGGGCCAAGGAGACCCAGTACTTC
- - TRBJ1-2 TRBV6-5 CASSLSDRANYGYTF TGTGCCAGCAGTCTGTCGGACAGAGCTAACTATGGCTACACCTTC
TRBD2 - TRBJ2-3 TRBV28 CASSLVSLAGEVADTQYF TGTGCCAGCAGTTTAGTTTCTCTCGCGGGAGAGGTTGCAGATACGCAGTATTTT
TRBD1 - TRBJ1-2 TRBV5-1 CASSFSTGGHGYTF TGCGCCAGCAGCTTTAGCACAGGGGGACATGGCTACACCTTC
- - TRBJ2-1 TRBV29-1 CSAGRGSEQFF TGCAGCGCCGGCAGGGGCAGTGAGCAGTTCTTC
- - TRBJ2-7 TRBV7-2 CASSLAGPSYEQYF TGTGCCAGCAGCTTAGCGGGACCCTCCTACGAGCAGTACTTC
- - TRBJ1-1 TRBV6-4 CASSDSNWAGLDAFF TGTGCCAGCAGTGACTCTAATTGGGCAGGCTTGGATGCTTTCTTT
- - TRBJ2-3 TRBV15 CATHFRGGSTDTQYF TGTGCCACCCATTTTAGGGGCGGGAGCACAGATACGCAGTATTTT
- - TRBJ1-5 TRBV28 CASRETANNQPQHF TGTGCCAGTCGGGAGACAGCAAACAATCAGCCCCAGCATTTT
- - TRBJ2-7 TRBV28 CASSSLGRPDSYEQYF TGTGCCAGCAGTTCCCTCGGCCGGCCAGACTCCTACGAGCAGTACTTC
- - TRBJ2-2 TRBV5-5 CASSRGEVCTGELFF TGTGCCAGCAGCAGGGGCGAGGTGTGCACCGGGGAGCTGTTTTTT
TRBD1 - TRBJ1-1 TRBV7-9 CASRRRDSTLNTEAFF TGTGCCAGCAGACGCCGGGACAGTACCTTGAACACTGAAGCTTTCTTT
- - TRBJ1-1 TRBV27 CASSPATGMNTEAFF TGTGCCAGCAGCCCCGCAACAGGGATGAACACTGAAGCTTTCTTT
TRBD2 - TRBJ2-1 TRBV13 CASSSIGGRSSSYNEQFF TGTGCCAGCAGCTCCATCGGGGGGAGGTCGAGCTCCTACAATGAGCAGTTCTTC
- - TRBJ2-2 TRBV2 CASSEDLSNTGELFF TGTGCCAGCAGTGAAGACCTCTCGAACACCGGGGAGCTGTTTTTT
- - TRBJ2-3 TRBV27 CASSWAFSLTDTQYF TGTGCCAGCAGTTGGGCCTTCTCCCTCACAGATACGCAGTATTTT
TRBD2 - TRBJ2-7 TRBV11-2 CANSLYGGGGEQYF TGTGCCAACAGCTTATATGGCGGGGGAGGGGAGCAGTACTTC